A single sample gave rise to the 26 T cell receptor beta chains below, sequenced in a study of shared clonotypes between healthy human individuals (dated by TCRdb to the early 2020s). Library construction relied on the immunoSEQ multiplex PCR assay. This immuneACCESS table, as held by TCRdb, lists in-frame sequences with V and J called but not all clones. Of the missing ones, under half trace to an unresolved V gene in checked studies; the others have no known cause. Here the sample has about 680,000 clones; less than 80% occur a single time. The ten most abundant clones make up around 2% of the sample. The sample consisted of memory CD4+ T cells sorted from blood. The sample's cell subset or site label, in plain terms: CD45RA-negative fraction. Receptors were obtained from a woman aged 25-40 years in good health.

The chain is built from TRBV5-1 and TRBJ2-7, with TRBD2 matching 15 bases. The germline CDR1 and CDR2 sequences are SGHRS and YFSETQ. The V segment lost 3 bases and the J segment 6 bases; nucleotides outside the gene matches: 7. CDR3 length equals 16 residues. CDR3 in DNA: TGCGCCAGCAGCTCGGGACTAGCGGGGGGAGGGTCCGAGCAGTACTTC. Encoded protein: CASSSGLAGGGSEQYF.

This clone has a count of ten or more. Other DNA sequences in the sample encode the same CDR3. The chain uses TRBV11-2 and TRBJ2-1; tentative D call: TRBD2 (6 bases). CDR3 length equals 15 residues. The V gene's germline CDR1 is SGHAT and CDR2 FQNNGV. V shed 5 bases and J shed 4 bases, with 15 bases lying between them. CDR3 DNA sequence: TGTGCCAGCAGCCCTCAGAGGGACTCATACAATGAGCAGTTCTTC. Its protein product is CASSPQRDSYNEQFF.

The gene calls are TRBV7-9 and TRBJ2-5, with TRBD2 matching 8 bases. CDR3 length: 14 amino acids. V gave up 7 bases and J gave up 5 bases; unmatched junction bases: 9. The V gene's germline CDR1 is SEHNR and CDR2 FQNEAQ (reference sequence). CDR3 sequence: CASTTRGGRETQYF. In nucleotides, the CDR3 is TGTGCCAGCACCACGCGCGGCGGGAGGGAGACCCAGTACTTC.

V is TRBV5-1 and J is TRBJ2-5; perhaps TRBD2 as D (6 bases). The germline V gene encodes CDR1 SGHRS and CDR2 YFSETQ. CDR3 length: 14 residues. With 2 bases removed from V and 2 bases from J, the gap between germline ends came to 10 bases. The CDR3 sequence is CASSFVGLQETQYF. Here the CDR3 DNA reads TGCGCCAGCAGCTTCGTCGGACTACAAGAGACCCAGTACTTC.

This clone was detected only once. This chain joins TRBV9 and TRBJ2-7, with 8 positions matching TRBD2. The trim removed 1 base at V and 1 base at J, leaving 4 bases unmatched. Per the germline V gene, CDR1 is SGDLS and CDR2 is YYNGEE. The CDR3 is 15 residues long. The CDR3 DNA follows: TGTGCCAGCAGCGTACGGGCGGGAGGATCCTACGAGCAGTACTTC. Its translation: CASSVRAGGSYEQYF.

The chain carries TRBV6-1 and TRBJ1-3; 8 positions agree with TRBD1. V lost 4 bases and J lost 0; bases outside the gene matches: 8. The CDR3 is made up of 17 amino acids. Germline values: CDR1 MNHNS, CDR2 SASEGT. The CDR3 sequence is CASSVRTGISSGNTIYF. The CDR3 bases are TGTGCCAGCAGTGTACGGACAGGGATCTCCTCTGGAAACACCATATATTTT.

This chain joins TRBV5-4 and TRBJ2-1; 10 bases line up with TRBD2. The CDR3 runs 16 residues. Trimming removed 4 bases from V and 6 bases from J; junction bases left unmatched: 10. Germline-derived CDR1 and CDR2 are SGHNT and YYREEE (reference sequence). The CDR3 nucleotides are TGTGCCAGCAGCAAAAAAACTAGCGGGGACTTCAATGAGCAGTTCTTC. Translating it yields CASSKKTSGDFNEQFF. The variable domain in full, completed from reference TRBV5-4 and TRBJ2-1, reads ETGVTQSPTHLIKTRGQQVTLRCSSQSGHNTVSWYQQALGQGPQFIFQYYREEENGRGNFPPRFSGLQFPNYSSELNVNALELDDSALYLCASSKKTSGDFNEQFFGPGTRLTVL.

The rearrangement uses TRBV6-6 and TRBJ1-4, with D maybe TRBD1 (5 bases). The V end was cut by 6 bases, the J end by 8 bases, with 16 bases between. Germline V gene data show CDR1 as MNHNY and CDR2 as SVGAGI (reference sequence). CDR3 length: 14 amino acids. DNA for the CDR3: TGTGCCAGCAGCAGTCACATGGGGGGGGAAAAACTGTTTTTT. Encoded protein: CASSSHMGGEKLFF.

The chain uses TRBV5-1 and TRBJ2-3, with 7 bases lining up with TRBD1. The CDR3 is 13 amino acids. Germline loops: CDR1 SGHRS, CDR2 YFSETQ. The J segment lost 4 bases and the V segment lost 6 bases, leaving 5 bases of the junction unmatched. This CDR3 is CASNDRVADTQYF. DNA for the CDR3: TGCGCCAGCAACGACAGGGTGGCAGATACGCAGTATTTT.

The rearrangement uses TRBV28 and TRBJ2-2; 9 nucleotides match TRBD2. The ends lost 6 bases at V and 2 bases at J; junction bases unmatched: 19. CDR3 length: 20 residues. Germline-derived CDR1 and CDR2 are MDHEN and SYDVKM. In nucleotides, the CDR3 is TGTGCCAGCAGCTACCCCCCCAGTAGCGGGAGTTACATTAACACCGGGGAGCTGTTTTTT. Its protein product is CASSYPPSSGSYINTGELFF. The full variable domain, with the rest looked up from reference TRBV28 and TRBJ2-2, is DVKVTQSSRYLVKRTGEKVFLECVQDMDHENMFWYRQDPGLGLRLIYFSYDVKMKEKGDIPEGYSVSREKKERFSLILESASTNQTSMYLCASSYPPSSGSYINTGELFFGEGSRLTVL.

This sequence joins TRBV28 and TRBJ2-3; 7 nucleotides line up with TRBD2. The CDR3 spans 17 residues. Looked up from germline, CDR1 is MDHEN and CDR2 is SYDVKM. The V gene end was trimmed by 6 bases and the J gene end by 2 bases; junction bases not matched to a gene: 14. The CDR3 DNA reads TGTGCCAGCAGCTACCAATTGGAGGCGGGAGCCACAGATACGCAGTATTTT. Its protein is CASSYQLEAGATDTQYF.

The genes are TRBV6-5 and TRBJ2-5; D uncertain. CDR1 is MNHEY, CDR2 SVGAGI, per germline. Trimming cost V 0 bases and J 5 bases, with 10 bases left between them. The CDR3 consists of 14 residues. DNA of the CDR3: TGTGCCAGCAGTTACTCGGGCGCGCCGGAGACCCAGTACTTC. Translating gives CASSYSGAPETQYF.

This sequence joins TRBV7-9 and TRBJ2-1, with D possibly TRBD2 on 6 matching bases. CDR1 is SEHNR, CDR2 FQNEAQ, per germline (reference sequence). Trimming removed 1 base from V and 0 bases from J, with 10 bases in between. CDR3 length equals 16 residues. This CDR3 is CASSLVAVSSYNEQFF. The DNA for the CDR3 is TGTGCCAGCAGCTTAGTAGCGGTGAGCTCCTACAATGAGCAGTTCTTC.

The gene calls are TRBV9 and TRBJ2-7; 10 bases fit TRBD2. The germline CDR1 and CDR2 sequences are SGDLS and YYNGEE. The CDR3 length is 15 residues. Trimming removed 0 bases from V and 4 bases from J; junction bases left unmatched: 4. In DNA form, the CDR3 reads TGTGCCAGCAGCGTAGCTAGCGGGAGACGGTACGAGCAGTACTTC. Its translation is CASSVASGRRYEQYF. Together with reference TRBV9 and TRBJ2-7, the CDR3 gives the full variable domain: DSGVTQTPKHLITATGQRVTLRCSPRSGDLSVYWYQQSLDQGLQFLIQYYNGEERAKGNILERFSAQQFPDLHSELNLSSLELGDSALYFCASSVASGRRYEQYFGPGTRLTVT.

This clone was seen more than once but under ten times. V and J are TRBV15 and TRBJ2-5; TRBD1 is a possible D gene (6 bases). This CDR3 region has 15 residues. V was shortened by 5 bases and J by 4 bases, with 17 bases between the two germline ends. Germline lookup yields CDR1 LNHNV and CDR2 YYDKDF (reference sequence). CDR3 DNA sequence: TGTGCCACCAGCTCCCACAGGGTTGGGGGAGAGACCCAGTACTTC. Protein sequence: CATSSHRVGGETQYF. Variable domain in full (rest from reference TRBV15 and TRBJ2-5): DAMVIQNPRYQVTQFGKPVTLSCSQTLNHNVMYWYQQKSSQAPKLLFHYYDKDFNNEADTPDNFQSRRPNTSFCFLDIRSPGLGDTAMYLCATSSHRVGGETQYFGPGTRLLVL.

This clone was seen a few times. The V gene is TRBV28, the J gene TRBJ2-7, with a possible D match to TRBD1 (5 bases). The V end was cut by 6 bases, the J end by 4 bases, with 22 bases between. This CDR3 has 16 residues. Looked up from germline, CDR1 is MDHEN and CDR2 is SYDVKM. CDR3 in DNA: TGTGCCAGCAGCCTGACAGCCAACCCGGAAAAATACGAGCAGTACTTC. Its translation: CASSLTANPEKYEQYF. The full variable domain, with the rest looked up from reference TRBV28 and TRBJ2-7, is DVKVTQSSRYLVKRTGEKVFLECVQDMDHENMFWYRQDPGLGLRLIYFSYDVKMKEKGDIPEGYSVSREKKERFSLILESASTNQTSMYLCASSLTANPEKYEQYFGPGTRLTVT.

This chain joins TRBV4-1 and TRBJ2-7, with TRBD2 matching over 10 bases. The trim removed 0 bases at V and 2 bases at J, leaving 13 bases unmatched. The CDR3 runs 19 residues. Germline CDR1 MGHRA, CDR2 YSYEKL. The CDR3 nucleotides are TGCGCCAGCAGCCAAGATCTTACGGCGTCTAGCGGGAGAGCCTACGAGCAGTACTTC. Amino acids: CASSQDLTASSGRAYEQYF.

In its sample, this clone was seen many times. This chain uses TRBV30 with TRBJ2-3, with TRBD2 matching 7 bases. There are 14 residues in the CDR3. Per the germline V gene, CDR1 is GTSNPN and CDR2 is SVGIG (reference sequence). J was trimmed by 4 bases and V by 5 bases; bases with no gene match: 9. The DNA of the CDR3 is TGTGCCTGGGGAGCGGGATTTGTCGCAGATACGCAGTATTTT. Protein sequence: CAWGAGFVADTQYF.

This clone occurred a few times. DNA of the CDR3: TGTGCCAGCAGACACGGGACTAGCGCCCCTAGCACAGATACGCAGTATTTT. This encodes CASRHGTSAPSTDTQYF. The chain joins TRBV28 to TRBJ2-3; 10 bases match TRBD2. This CDR3 contains 17 residues. CDR1 is MDHEN and CDR2 is SYDVKM in the germline V gene. V dropped 6 bases and J dropped 0; count of bases not matched to a gene: 9.

On this clone itself: Other nucleotide sequences in the sample specify the same CDR3. The rearrangement joins TRBV6-1 to TRBJ1-1, with TRBD1 identical over 7 bases. Germline loops: CDR1 MNHNS, CDR2 SASEGT. CDR3 length: 14 amino acids. Trimming at V came to 5 bases and at J to 2 bases, leaving 5 bases not matched to a gene. The CDR3 region has the DNA TGTGCCAGCAGTAGGGGGCGAGTAAACACTGAAGCTTTCTTT. This encodes CASSRGRVNTEAFF.

V gene TRBV27 combines with J gene TRBJ2-5; 14 bases agree with TRBD2. Germline CDR1 and CDR2: MNHEY and SMNVEV (reference sequence). This CDR3 comprises 15 residues. V trimming: 5 bases; J trimming: 6 bases; junction bases outside the gene matches: 5. CDR3 sequence reads: CASSDGTSGRKTQYF. CDR3 sequence (DNA): TGTGCCAGCAGTGACGGGACTAGCGGGAGAAAGACCCAGTACTTC.

As for this clone: The junction does not match germline at one end; this may be a read error. The chain joins TRBV7-6 to TRBJ2-5; D might be TRBD2 (6 bases). Germline V gene data show CDR1 as SGHVS and CDR2 as FNYEAQ. CDR3 length: 14 amino acids. For the CDR3, the DNA is TGTGCCGGCAGCTTAGCTACGGGAGCGGAGACCCAGTACTTC. Amino acid sequence: CAGSLATGAETQYF.

This rearrangement joins TRBV27 to TRBJ2-7; TRBD1 aligns across 7 bases. Germline assignment: CDR1 MNHEY and CDR2 SMNVEV (reference sequence). After removal of 5 bases from V and 3 bases from J, the junction contained 4 bases not matched to a gene. This CDR3 region has 13 residues. CDR3 DNA sequence: TGTGCCAGCAGTCACGGACAGGACTACGAGCAGTACTTC. Protein: CASSHGQDYEQYF.

Points on this clone: The junction departs from germline at one end; a sequencing error may be responsible. This rearrangement joins TRBV4-2 to TRBJ2-7; 11 bases align to TRBD1. In germline, CDR1 is LGHNA, CDR2 YNFKEQ. The CDR3 extends over 17 amino acids. The CDR3 region has the DNA TGTGCCAGCAGGCAAGTTGGGACCGGGACAGGGGGCTACGAGCAGTACTTC. Its translation is CASRQVGTGTGGYEQYF.

This chain connects TRBV28 to TRBJ2-2; a weak D match, TRBD1 (5 bases). Trimming removed 7 bases at V and 11 bases at J, with 11 bases between. Germline V gene sequence: CDR1 MDHEN, CDR2 SYDVKM. The CDR3 contains 11 residues. The CDR3 nucleotides are TGTGCCAGCACCGCCAGGGCCGAGCTGTTTTTT. Its translation: CASTARAELFF.

The rearrangement uses TRBV7-2 and TRBJ1-5, with a weak D call TRBD1 (6 bases). Trimming removed 4 bases from V and 1 base from J, with 8 bases in between. Germline V gives CDR1 SGHTA, CDR2 FQGNSA. The CDR3 is made up of 14 amino acids. DNA of the CDR3: TGTGCCAGCAGCTCAACAGGGAGCAATCAGCCCCAGCATTTT. Protein product: CASSSTGSNQPQHF.